The present T cell receptor (beta chain) was sequenced within a study of blood T cell repertoires in COVID-19. Overall study: Italy, Spain and the United States were the sources of the convalescent and acute COVID-19 samples. T cells, B-cell-depleted T cells, or PBMCs provided the cDNA or gDNA that served as material.

Under the authors' procedure: Reference gene primer amplification gave estimated nucleated cell counts. TCRdb's table, derived via immunoSEQ multiplex PCR, lists solely in-frame clones and lacks some. V and J calls and clone size are copied from that table; D and trimming were computed from the DNA. The sample holds some 130,000 clones, approximately 84% seen once. Germline values: CDR1 SGHDN, CDR2 FVKESK. This CDR3 has 16 amino acids. Losses at the gene ends were 1 base for V and 4 bases for J; bases not matched to a gene: 4. This TCR was recovered from a woman older than 75 with acute or convalescent COVID-19. The chain carries TRBV14 and TRBJ2-3; 11 bases line up with TRBD2. Specimen: peripheral blood. CDR3 in DNA: TGTGCCAGCAGCCAAGTAACTAGCGGGGGAGCAGATACGCAGTATTTT. Protein sequence: CASSQVTSGGADTQYF.